This T cell receptor (beta chain) was identified during a study of T cells in Graves' hyperthyroidism and ophthalmopathy (dated by TCRdb to 2018 to 2020). Describing the broader study: Peripheral blood was collected at initial diagnosis, before any treatment. To identify distinguishing TCR V-J signatures, a discovery cohort of around 98 patients was used, comprising some 43 with Graves' ophthalmopathy and 57 with stable Graves' hyperthyroidism. Prospective prediction of ophthalmopathy was tested in an independent validation cohort consisting of 18 to 20 hyperthyroidism patients and 17 patients who later progressed to ophthalmopathy. For training and testing, the 110 or so patients in the discovery cohort were randomly divided in a 7:3 ratio. The study also compared thyroid tissue and blood T-cell repertoires from more than five Graves' hyperthyroidism patients. Once sampling was done, hyperthyroidism patients were given methimazole at a starting dose of 30 mg daily, whereas ophthalmopathy patients were given high-dose intravenous methylprednisolone. According to the paper, TCR Vbeta CDR3 sequencing was carried out on some 140 peripheral blood samples, which came from some 41 ophthalmopathy, around 74 hyperthyroidism and some 17 progressor patients.

The TCR beta CDR3 regions were amplified from RNA transcripts. For the first round of RT-PCR on the TCR CDR3, the HTBI primer set was used together with the Qiagen OneStep RT-PCR kit. Libraries were constructed in a second round of multiplex PCR, after which size selection and purification were performed. The libraries were sequenced on an Illumina HiSeq2000 using paired-end 100 bp reads. For the original study's pipeline: SOAPnuke was used to process the raw data, removing reads that contained adapters or uncalled bases, had a mean Phred below 15, or lacked an exact match to the constant primer or identifier. COPE v1.2.5 was used to merge the high-quality paired reads, and each unique nucleotide sequence was defined as a clonotype. MiTCR v1.1 was used to align clonotypes to the IMGT TRBV, TRBD and TRBJ reference segments. Only V-J combinations with frequency above 0.0001, covering roughly 99% of repertoires, were analysed. A TCS score was defined as the ratio between F50 (clonal expansion) and ExV (chaos), using BLOSUM62-based TCRdist between CDR3 peptides within each V-J. Welch's t-statistics and random forest reduced fewer than 600 V-J features to fewer than 15, which were used in a naive Bayes classifier (R e1071). Thyroid-blood repertoire similarity was quantified with the Morisita-Horn index. TCRdb trimmed the raw reads at Q25, called clones with MiXCR and kept productive beta chains. Rows are combined by CDR3 protein, so each entry shows the most common genes and DNA. Clone size and V and J calls follow TCRdb, not the original study. This sample comprises around 700,000 distinct CDR3 sequences, roughly 32% of them detected only once. Less than 40% of the sample belongs to the ten largest clones.

Sequences ENHRY (CDR1) and SYGVKD (CDR2) are obtained from the germline V gene. Ends trimmed: V by 9 bases, J by 3 bases; bases unmatched to a gene: 6. There are 13 amino acids in the CDR3, from cysteine to phenylalanine inclusive. CDR3 DNA only is kept here, 39 bases in frame from base 1. Stable Graves' hyperthyroidism was defined as the absence of progression to ophthalmopathy over 18 months of follow-up. The hyperthyroidism patients were between 18 and 65 years old and newly diagnosed, with a disease duration of less than 2 months. Any patient with an uncontrolled infection, another autoimmune disease, pregnancy or lactation was excluded. Diagnoses were established on the basis of clinical symptoms, serum thyroxine and TRAb, thyroid ultrasound, and orbital computed tomography. PBMCs were separated from roughly 9.3 ml of fresh peripheral blood using Ficoll-Paque density gradient centrifugation. Total RNA was extracted using Trizol reagent, and RNA quality was assessed on an Agilent 2100 Bioanalyzer.

Comment on this clonotype: No antigen is known for it. No base quality information exists; no much larger clone differs at one position.

Points the paper makes about the study in general: No statistical method was used to fix the sample size in advance, and group allocation was not hidden from the investigators. In validation, progression to ophthalmopathy was predicted by the model with 70% to 71% sensitivity and around 75% specificity, a median of around 5.9 months before onset. Blood samples also contained most of the expanded thyroid clonotypes (frequency above 0.001), which suggests that blood repertoires may reflect thyroid immune responses. A 13 V-J signature model separated ophthalmopathy from stable hyperthyroidism, with 87.88% sensitivity and about 81% specificity in cross-validation and 80%/75% in testing.

Input material: blood. The V and J genes are TRBV10-3 and TRBJ2-7; the central 9 bases match TRBD1. The clonotype originates from a woman between 40 and 55 years old with Graves' hyperthyroidism. The CDR3 protein sequence reads: CAIRTGDNYEQYF. Read as DNA, the sequence is TGTGCCATTAGGACAGGGGACAACTACGAGCAGTACTTC.